This entry describes one TCR beta chain. The CDR3 loop spans 13 amino acids. After removal of 6 bases from V and 10 bases from J, the junction contained 10 bases not matched to a gene. Germline V lookup: CDR1 DFQATT, CDR2 SNEGSKA (reference sequence). This sample stems from a study of CD8 T cells in Susac syndrome. With random hexamers, reverse transcription was performed on about 0.5 to 1 ug of RNA. Amplification of TCR beta CDR3 by immunoSEQ multiplex PCR spanned 54 Vbeta and 13 Jbeta. TCRdb reprocessed the immunoSEQ multiplex PCR reads via MiXCR and lists one record per CDR3 protein. The repertoire holds about 200,000 distinct CDR3 sequences, with roughly 96% as singletons.

The chain employs TRBV20-1 and TRBJ1-4; 8 bases agree with TRBD1. This clonotype was obtained from a human donor with multiple sclerosis. Input material: CD4+ T cells from PBMCs. The CDR3 region has the DNA TGCAGTGCCCCGGACAGGGAAATTGGAAAACTGTTTTTT. Residues: CSAPDREIGKLFF.